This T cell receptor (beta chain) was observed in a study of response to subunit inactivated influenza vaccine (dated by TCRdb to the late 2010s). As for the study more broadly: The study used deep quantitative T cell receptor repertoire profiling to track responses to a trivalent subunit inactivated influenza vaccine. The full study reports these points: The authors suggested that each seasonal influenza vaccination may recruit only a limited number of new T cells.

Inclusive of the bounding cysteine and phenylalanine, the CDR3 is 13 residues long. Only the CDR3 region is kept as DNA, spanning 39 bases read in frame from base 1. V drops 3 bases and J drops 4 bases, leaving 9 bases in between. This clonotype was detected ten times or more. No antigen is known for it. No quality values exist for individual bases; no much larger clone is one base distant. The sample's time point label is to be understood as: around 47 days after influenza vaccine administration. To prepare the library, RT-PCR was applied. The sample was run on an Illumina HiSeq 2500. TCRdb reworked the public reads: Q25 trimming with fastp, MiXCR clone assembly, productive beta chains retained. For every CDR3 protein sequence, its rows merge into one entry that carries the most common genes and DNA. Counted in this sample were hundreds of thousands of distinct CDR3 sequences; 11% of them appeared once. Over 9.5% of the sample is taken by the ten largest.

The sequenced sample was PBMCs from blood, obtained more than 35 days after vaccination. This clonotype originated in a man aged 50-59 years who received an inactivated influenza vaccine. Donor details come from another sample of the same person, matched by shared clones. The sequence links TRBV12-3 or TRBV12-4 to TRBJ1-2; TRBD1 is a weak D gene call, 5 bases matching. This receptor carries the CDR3 CASSFLRGYGYTF. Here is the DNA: TGTGCCAGCAGTTTCTTAAGGGGCTATGGCTACACCTTC.